This T cell receptor (beta chain) was profiled in a study of tumor-infiltrating lymphocytes in oesophageal squamous cell carcinoma. This clonotype has ten or more counts. Germline assignment: CDR1 SGHAT and CDR2 FQNNGV. V was pared by 5 bases and J by 0 bases, with 11 bases between. The CDR3 loop spans 14 amino acids. Via MiXCR, TCRdb re-called the PCR reads, giving one row per CDR3 protein. The repertoire holds about 13,000 distinct CDR3 sequences, with 54% as singletons. Sequenced: esophageal tumor tissue. This chain connects TRBV11-2 to TRBJ2-7; D might be TRBD1 or TRBD2, each matching 6 bases. The clonotype originates from a male donor with esophageal squamous cell carcinoma. CDR3 in amino acids: CASSRRGHSYEQYF. For the CDR3, the DNA is TGTGCCAGCAGCCGCCGGGGGCACTCCTACGAGCAGTACTTC.